This T cell receptor beta chain originates from a study of T cells in women clearing cervical HPV infection. Findings and caveats of the study: CIN3+ cases had significantly higher TCR richness than controls; evenness did not differ.

Germline CDR1 reads ENHRY; CDR2 reads SYGVKD. This CDR3 is 16 amino acids long. Losses at the gene ends were 3 bases for V and 8 bases for J; bases not matched to a gene: 8. Only in-frame clones appear in the TCRdb table, and some are missing; sequencing was by immunoSEQ multiplex PCR. In total, the table holds about 46,000 clones. A word on this clone: Antigen unknown. The CDR3 extends 3 residues past the end of the read, so its final part is completed from the germline J gene.

Sequencing was performed on blood buffy coat. This TCR came from a woman between 18 and 75 years old with a cervical HPV16 infection that either progressed to CIN3+ or cleared (not recorded which). The chain is built from TRBV10-3 and TRBJ2-1; 12 nucleotides align to TRBD2. CDR3 sequence reads: CAISDLAGGPGYEQFF. Partial CDR3 DNA: TGTGCCATCAGTGATCTAGCGGGAGGGCCTGGATATGAG.